This TCR beta chain emerged from a study of cytotoxic CD8 clonotypes in ibrutinib-treated CLL. Germline V gives CDR1 KGHSH, CDR2 LQKENI. Trimming at V came to 1 base and at J to 5 bases, leaving 5 bases not matched to a gene. The CDR3 runs 16 residues. Using immunoSEQ multiplex PCR, the repertoire was profiled, and TCRdb retains in-frame clones only, with some absent. The table lists 200,000 to 250,000 clones, approximately 79% of them singletons. This clone was observed a single time. The sample was PBMCs, taken after 12 months of ibrutinib treatment. The chain carries TRBV18 and TRBJ2-5; 12 bases map to TRBD1. This TCR was sampled from a human donor with chronic lymphocytic leukemia. This chain's CDR3 is CASSPRGTGGWETQYF. As DNA, the CDR3 is TGTGCCAGCTCACCACGTGGGACAGGGGGCTGGGAGACCCAGTACTTC.